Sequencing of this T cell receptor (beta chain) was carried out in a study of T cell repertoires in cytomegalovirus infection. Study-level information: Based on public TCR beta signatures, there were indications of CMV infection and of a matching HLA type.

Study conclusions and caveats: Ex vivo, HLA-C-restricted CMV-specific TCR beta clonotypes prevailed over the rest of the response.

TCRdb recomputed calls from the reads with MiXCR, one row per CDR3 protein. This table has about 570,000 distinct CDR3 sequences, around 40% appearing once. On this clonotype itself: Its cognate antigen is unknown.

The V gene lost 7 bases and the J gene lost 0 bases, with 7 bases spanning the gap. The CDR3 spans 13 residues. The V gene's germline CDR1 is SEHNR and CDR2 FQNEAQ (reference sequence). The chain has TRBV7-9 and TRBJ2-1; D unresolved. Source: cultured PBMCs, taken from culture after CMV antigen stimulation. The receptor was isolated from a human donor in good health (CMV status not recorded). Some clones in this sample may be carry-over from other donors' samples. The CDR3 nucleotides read TGTGCCAGCATCCCTCCCTCCTACAATGAGCAGTTCTTC. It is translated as CASIPPSYNEQFF.